A selection of T cell receptor beta chains follows, all from one sample in a study of blood T cell repertoires in COVID-19. Only in-frame clones appear in the TCRdb table, and some are missing; sequencing was by immunoSEQ multiplex PCR. The data hold about 160,000 clones, with roughly 84% observed a single time. The source material was peripheral blood. The receptors derive from a woman of 80 years or more with active or convalescent COVID-19. Both conserved end residues are part of each CDR3. D genes are given only for firm matches. Size values are once, few and many counts, or a class for expanded clones, and some rows have none.

J gene,V gene,D gene,clone size,CDR3 DNA,CDR3 protein
TRBJ2-2,TRBV4-1,TRBD2,NA,TGCGCCAGCAGCCGAAGGACTAGCGGGGGTCCGAACACCGGGGAGCTGTTTTTT,CASSRRTSGGPNTGELFF
TRBJ1-2,TRBV25-1,NA,once,TGTGCCAGCAGTGAAGGAGGGATGGCCTATGGCTACACCTTC,CASSEGGMAYGYTF
TRBJ2-5,TRBV6-2/TRBV6-3,TRBD2,NA,TGTGCCAGCAGTGCCGGGACTAGCGGGGGGGAGACCCAGTACTTC,CASSAGTSGGETQYF
TRBJ1-6,TRBV19,TRBD1,NA,TGTGCCAGTGAGGGGGCGGGAAATTCACCCCTCCACTTT,CASEGAGNSPLHF
TRBJ1-3,TRBV5-1,NA,NA,TGCGCCAGCAGCTTGGTGGGACAAGGAAACACCATATATTTT,CASSLVGQGNTIYF
TRBJ1-1,TRBV11-2,NA,NA,TGTGCCAGCAGCTTCATGAACACTGAAGCTTTCTTT,CASSFMNTEAFF
TRBJ1-3,TRBV19,TRBD1,NA,TGTGCCAGTAGTACCCTCCCCAGGGGGGGAAACACCATATATTTT,CASSTLPRGGNTIYF
TRBJ1-1,TRBV29-1,NA,NA,TGCAGCGTTAAACAGGGAGGGGGAACTGAAGCTTTCTTT,CSVKQGGGTEAFF
TRBJ2-5,TRBV19,NA,NA,TGTGCCAGTACCCCTGGCGGGGCCAAGCAAGAGACCCAGTACTTC,CASTPGGAKQETQYF
TRBJ1-5,TRBV29-1,NA,NA,TGCAGCGTTGCGACAACAAATAGCAATCAGCCCCAGCATTTT,CSVATTNSNQPQHF
TRBJ2-7,TRBV11-2,TRBD1,NA,TGTGCCAGCAGCTTAGAAGGGACAGGGAGCGAGCAGTACTTC,CASSLEGTGSEQYF
TRBJ1-3,TRBV6-5,TRBD1,NA,TGTGCCAGCAAATTCGACAGGGTTGGAAACACCATATATTTT,CASKFDRVGNTIYF
TRBJ2-4,TRBV19,NA,NA,TGTGCCAGTAGTATAGATCCTCCTCTGAAAAACATTCAGTACTTC,CASSIDPPLKNIQYF
TRBJ2-2,TRBV12-5,NA,NA,TGTGCTAGTGGTTTGGGACAGCCGTCGAACACCGGGGAGCTGTTTTTT,CASGLGQPSNTGELFF
TRBJ1-1,TRBV19,NA,NA,TGTGCCAGTAGTAACAGGGAAATGAACACTGAAGCTTTCTTT,CASSNREMNTEAFF
TRBJ2-2,TRBV6-8,TRBD1,NA,TGTGCCAGCAGTCCAGGGGGAATCACCGGGGAGCTGTTTTTT,CASSPGGITGELFF
TRBJ1-3,TRBV7-9,NA,NA,TGTGCCAGCAGCTCTCAACAGGGTGGAAACACCATATATTTT,CASSSQQGGNTIYF
TRBJ1-6,TRBV19,NA,NA,TGTGCCAGTAGTATGCTGACCGAGGGTTCACCCCTCCACTTT,CASSMLTEGSPLHF
TRBJ2-1,TRBV11-2,NA,NA,TGTGCCAGCAGCTTAGAACGTCAGGGGTATCTAAATGAGCAGTTCTTC,CASSLERQGYLNEQFF
TRBJ1-2,TRBV6-2/TRBV6-3,NA,NA,TGTGCCAGCAGTTACTTTGGAGGATGGGACTATGGCTACACCTTC,CASSYFGGWDYGYTF
TRBJ1-3,TRBV28,NA,NA,TGTGCCAGCAGTCAGGAAGGGTCAGGGTCTGGAAACACCATATATTTT,CASSQEGSGSGNTIYF
TRBJ2-5,TRBV6-5,NA,NA,TGTGCCAGCAGCCCCGGGAGAAAGACCCAGTACTTC,CASSPGRKTQYF
TRBJ1-1,TRBV5-4,NA,few,TGTGCCAGCAGCCCGGTGGACAGTTTGAACACTGAAGCTTTCTTT,CASSPVDSLNTEAFF
TRBJ1-2,TRBV6-6,NA,once,TGTGCCAGCAGATCCTCCGGGGGGGGAGCTAACTATGGCTACACCTTC,CASRSSGGGANYGYTF
TRBJ2-1,TRBV29-1,NA,NA,TGCAGCGCCGGCGACAGTCCTAATGAGCAGTTCTTC,CSAGDSPNEQFF
TRBJ2-3,TRBV5-1,TRBD1,NA,TGCGCCAGCACTCCGACAGGGGCAGATACGCAGTATTTT,CASTPTGADTQYF
TRBJ1-3,TRBV10-3,TRBD1,NA,TGTGCCATCAGGACAGGGGACCGAAACACCATATATTTT,CAIRTGDRNTIYF
TRBJ2-7,TRBV7-2,NA,NA,TGTGCCAGCAGCTTAAGGAGAGACTACGAGCAGTACTTC,CASSLRRDYEQYF
TRBJ1-5,TRBV10-3,NA,NA,TGTGCCATCACGGCAGGGGCTAATCAGCCCCAGCATTTT,CAITAGANQPQHF
TRBJ1-5,TRBV19,NA,NA,TGTGCCACCAGACCCCCGGGGAATCAGCCCCAGCATTTT,CATRPPGNQPQHF
TRBJ1-1,TRBV10-3,NA,NA,TGTGCCATCAGTGGCCAGGGTGGAAGCACTGAAGCTTTCTTT,CAISGQGGSTEAFF
TRBJ1-2,TRBV19,TRBD1,NA,TGTGCCAGTAGTACCGGGACAGTTGGCTATGGCTACACCTTC,CASSTGTVGYGYTF
TRBJ2-1,TRBV5-1,NA,NA,TGCGCCAGCAGCCCCGGGATAAGGGCTGAGCAGTTCTTC,CASSPGIRAEQFF
TRBJ1-1,TRBV19,TRBD1,few,TGTGCCAGTAGTTCCATGGACAGGGGGTACACTGAAGCTTTCTTT,CASSSMDRGYTEAFF
TRBJ2-2,TRBV6-2/TRBV6-3,TRBD2,NA,TGTGCCAGCATCCCCGGGGGGGCCATGACCGGGGAGCTGTTTTTT,CASIPGGAMTGELFF
TRBJ2-3,TRBV7-2,TRBD2,NA,TGTGCCAGCAGGCTTGTTGGGGGGGGCACAGATACGCAGTATTTT,CASRLVGGGTDTQYF
TRBJ1-1,TRBV5-5,TRBD1,NA,TGTGCCAGCAGCTTGGGGGACAGTAACACTGAAGCTTTCTTT,CASSLGDSNTEAFF
TRBJ1-5,TRBV19,TRBD1,few,TGTGCCAGTAGTATGAGGGGGACAGGGGGCGGAATAGGCCAGCCCCAGCATTTT,CASSMRGTGGGIGQPQHF
TRBJ2-5,TRBV9,TRBD1,NA,TGTGCCAGCAGCGTAGCTCCTGCAGGGGGCAACGGGGAGACCCAGTACTTC,CASSVAPAGGNGETQYF
TRBJ1-2,TRBV6-5,NA,NA,TGTGCCAGCAGTTCTACTCCCCTAACAGCTAACTATGGCTACACCTTC,CASSSTPLTANYGYTF
TRBJ1-1,TRBV10-3,NA,NA,TGTGCCATCAGCTTCTCAGGGGAGAACACTGAAGCTTTCTTT,CAISFSGENTEAFF
TRBJ1-6,TRBV6-5,TRBD1,NA,TGTGCCAGCAGTTACTCGAGACAGGGGGTCGGTTCACCCCTCCACTTT,CASSYSRQGVGSPLHF
TRBJ2-5,TRBV11-2,NA,NA,TGTGCCAGCAGCTTAGCCCAGGGGGGATTGGAGACCCAGTACTTC,CASSLAQGGLETQYF
TRBJ2-1,TRBV6-5,TRBD2,NA,TGTGCCAGCAGTTATGGCGGGGGGGGGCTCAATGAGCAGTTCTTC,CASSYGGGGLNEQFF
TRBJ1-3,TRBV18,NA,NA,TGTGCCAGCTCACCAGATGGGCCGGGAAACACCATATATTTT,CASSPDGPGNTIYF
TRBJ2-1,TRBV29-1,TRBD1,NA,TGCAGCGTTGACGGTTGGACAGGGACCGATGAGCAGTTCTTC,CSVDGWTGTDEQFF
TRBJ1-5,TRBV5-1,NA,NA,TGCGCCAGCAGCTGGGGCTCAGGTACCGAGCCCCAGCATTTT,CASSWGSGTEPQHF
TRBJ1-2,TRBV28,NA,NA,TGTGCCAGCAGTTCACCCAGGCACTATGGCTACACCTTC,CASSSPRHYGYTF
TRBJ2-6,TRBV11-2,NA,NA,TGTGCCAGCAGCTTAGCGGGGACACAGGCCCCGTGGGCCAACGTCCTGACTTTC,CASSLAGTQAPWANVLTF
TRBJ2-5,TRBV7-2,TRBD2,NA,TGTGCCAGCAGCTTAGGGCTAGCGGGGGGACAAGAGACCCAGTACTTC,CASSLGLAGGQETQYF
TRBJ1-4,TRBV5-8,NA,NA,TGTGCCAGCAGTCACCGAGCAACTAATGAAAAACTGTTTTTT,CASSHRATNEKLFF
TRBJ2-3,TRBV19,NA,NA,TGTGCCAGTAGTATAGATTGGACTGGGTATACGCAGTATTTT,CASSIDWTGYTQYF
TRBJ1-3,TRBV19,TRBD1,NA,TGTGCCAGTAGCTCCCCGGGACAGAGGAACACCATATATTTT,CASSSPGQRNTIYF
TRBJ2-1,TRBV3-1/TRBV3-2,TRBD2,NA,TGTGCCAGCAGGCGTACTAGCGGGGGACAAATTTACAATGAGCAGTTCTTC,CASRRTSGGQIYNEQFF
TRBJ1-1,TRBV7-2,TRBD1,NA,TGTGCCAGCATCCCGGGACAGTTTAGGCCCACTGAAGCTTTCTTT,CASIPGQFRPTEAFF
TRBJ1-1,TRBV6-2/TRBV6-3,NA,NA,TGTGCCAGCAGTCAGGGTGCTGAAGCTTTCTTT,CASSQGAEAFF
TRBJ1-1,TRBV28,NA,NA,TGTGCCAGCAGACGACAGTTTGAAGCTTTCTTT,CASRRQFEAFF
TRBJ2-5,TRBV12-5,TRBD1,NA,TGTGCTAGTGGCCCCGGCACAGGGGCCCTAGAGACCCAGTACTTC,CASGPGTGALETQYF